This T cell receptor beta chain was identified in a study of T cell repertoires in aging, cancer and after chemotherapy. Study-wide points: Loss of evenness, beyond lost richness, contributed to age-related TCR diversity decline in cancer patients.

Amplification of TCR beta used genomic DNA extracted from peripheral blood. With respect to this clonotype: Antigen specificity is unknown.

Rearranged V-D-J TRB sequences were amplified with a mixed TRB-A/B primer pool. MiXCR, run by TCRdb on the multiplex PCR reads, gives a single entry per CDR3 protein. Of just under 10,000 distinct CDR3 sequences listed, around 35% were seen once; the top ten hold over 2.5%. Germline V CDR1 and CDR2: SQVTM, ANQGSEA. V was clipped by 2 bases and J by 10 bases; unmatched bases: 10. CDR3 length: 13 residues. The chain combines TRBV29-1 with TRBJ1-1; the match to TRBD1 covers 7 bases. The source of this sequence is a human donor in good health. Sequenced: blood. The CDR3 DNA sequence: TGCAGCGTTGAACCCAAGCTTTACAGGGGAGCTTTCTTT. Its protein is CSVEPKLYRGAFF.